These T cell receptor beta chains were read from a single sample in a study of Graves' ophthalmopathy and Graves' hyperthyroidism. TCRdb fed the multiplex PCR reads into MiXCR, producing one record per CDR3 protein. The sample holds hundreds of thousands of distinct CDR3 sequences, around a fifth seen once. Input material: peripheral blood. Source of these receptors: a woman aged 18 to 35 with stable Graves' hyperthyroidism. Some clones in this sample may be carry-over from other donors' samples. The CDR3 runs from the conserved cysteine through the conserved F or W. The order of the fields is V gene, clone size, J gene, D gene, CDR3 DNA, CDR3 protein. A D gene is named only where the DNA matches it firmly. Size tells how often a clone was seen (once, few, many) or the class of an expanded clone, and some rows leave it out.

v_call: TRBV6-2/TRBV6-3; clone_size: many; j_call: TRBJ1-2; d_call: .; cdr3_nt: TGTGCCAGCAGTCTTACAGTGCCGGCTGGCTACACCTTC; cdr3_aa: CASSLTVPAGYTF
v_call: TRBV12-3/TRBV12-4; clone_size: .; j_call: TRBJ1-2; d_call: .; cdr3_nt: TGTGCCAGCACCCTAGGTGGGACATTTGGCTACACCTTC; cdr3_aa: CASTLGGTFGYTF
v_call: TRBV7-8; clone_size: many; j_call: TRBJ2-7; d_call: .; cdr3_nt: TGTGCCAGCAGACGGGGAAGGGCTTCCTACGAGCAGTACTTC; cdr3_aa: CASRRGRASYEQYF
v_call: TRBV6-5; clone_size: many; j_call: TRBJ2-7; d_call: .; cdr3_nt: TGTGCCAGCAGTTACTCTCCGACAGACAACTACGAGCAGTACTTC; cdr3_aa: CASSYSPTDNYEQYF
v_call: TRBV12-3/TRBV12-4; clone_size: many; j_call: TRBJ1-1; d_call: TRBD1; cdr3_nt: TGTGCCAGCAGCTTAGACAGGGGAACTGAAGCTTTCTTT; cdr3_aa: CASSLDRGTEAFF
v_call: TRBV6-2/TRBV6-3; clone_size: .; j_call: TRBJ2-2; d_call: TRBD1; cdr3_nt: TGTGCCAGCAGCACCGGGACAGGGCTTCTCACCGGGGAGCTGTTTTTT; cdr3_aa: CASSTGTGLLTGELFF
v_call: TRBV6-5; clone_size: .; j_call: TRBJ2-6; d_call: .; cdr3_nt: TGTGCCAGCAGTTTGTTTGGGGCCAACGTCCTGACTTTC; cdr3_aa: CASSLFGANVLTF
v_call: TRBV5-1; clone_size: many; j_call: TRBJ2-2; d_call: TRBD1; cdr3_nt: TGCGCCAGCAGCTGGGACAGTGCAAATAAGGGCACCGGGGAGCTGTTTTTT; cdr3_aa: CASSWDSANKGTGELFF
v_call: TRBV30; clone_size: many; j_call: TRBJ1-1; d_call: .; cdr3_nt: TGTGCCTGGAACGTGGCAGGGGTCAACACTGAAGCTTTCTTT; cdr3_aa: CAWNVAGVNTEAFF
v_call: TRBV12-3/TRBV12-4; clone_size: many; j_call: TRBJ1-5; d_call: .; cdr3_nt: TGTGCCAGCAGTCAAAACATGGACAGTAGCAATCAGCCCCAGCATTTT; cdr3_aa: CASSQNMDSSNQPQHF
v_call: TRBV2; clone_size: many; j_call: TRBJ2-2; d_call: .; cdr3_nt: TGTGCCATACCTTGGAGGGCCGGGGAGCTGTTTTTT; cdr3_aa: CAIPWRAGELFF
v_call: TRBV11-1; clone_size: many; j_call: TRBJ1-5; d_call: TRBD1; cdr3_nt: TGTGCCAGCAGTCCTGGACAGGGGGACGTTAGCAATCAGCCCCAGCATTTT; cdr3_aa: CASSPGQGDVSNQPQHF
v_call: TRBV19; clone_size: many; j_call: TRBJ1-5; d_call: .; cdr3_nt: TGTGCCAGTAGTATACTAGGCAGCAATCAGCCCCAGCATTTT; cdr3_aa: CASSILGSNQPQHF
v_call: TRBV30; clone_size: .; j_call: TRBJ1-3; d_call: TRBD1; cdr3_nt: TGTGCCTGGCGTGCCGACGAGACAGGGGAGACGGGAAACACCATATATTTT; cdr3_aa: CAWRADETGETGNTIYF
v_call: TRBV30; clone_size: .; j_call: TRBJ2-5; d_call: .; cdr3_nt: TGTGCCTGGAGTCCCAGGGTAGAGACCCAGTACTTC; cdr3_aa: CAWSPRVETQYF
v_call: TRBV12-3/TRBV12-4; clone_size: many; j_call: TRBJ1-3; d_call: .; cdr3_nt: TGTGCCAGCAGGCGTCAGGGTCTACTTGGAAACACCATATATTTT; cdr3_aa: CASRRQGLLGNTIYF
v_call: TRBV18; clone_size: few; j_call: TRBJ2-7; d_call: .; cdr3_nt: TGTGCCAGCTCACCACCGAATGGGAAACCTTCCTACGAGCAGTACTTC; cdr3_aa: CASSPPNGKPSYEQYF
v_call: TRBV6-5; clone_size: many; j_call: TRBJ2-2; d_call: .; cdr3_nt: TGTGCCAGCCGTCGGGACGGGGGCACCGGGGAGCTGTTTTTT; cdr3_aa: CASRRDGGTGELFF
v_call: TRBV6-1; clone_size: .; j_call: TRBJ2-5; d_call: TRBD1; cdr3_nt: TGTGCCAGCGGCCACCACCGGACAGGGCCATGGGAGACCCAGTACTTC; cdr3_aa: CASGHHRTGPWETQYF
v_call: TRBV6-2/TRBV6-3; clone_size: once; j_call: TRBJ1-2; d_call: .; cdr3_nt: TGTGCCAGCAGTTACTCGAGCGGGGGAGGGTCGTTTAACTATGGCTACACCTTC; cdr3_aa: CASSYSSGGGSFNYGYTF
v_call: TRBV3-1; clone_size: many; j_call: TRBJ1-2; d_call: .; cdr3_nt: TGTGCCAGCAGCCAAGATTATCGGGGCTATGGCTACACCTTC; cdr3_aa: CASSQDYRGYGYTF
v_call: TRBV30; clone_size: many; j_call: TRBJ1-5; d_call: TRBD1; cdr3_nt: TGTGCCTGGAGTGTAGGACAGGGCAATCAGCCCCAGCATTTT; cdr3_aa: CAWSVGQGNQPQHF
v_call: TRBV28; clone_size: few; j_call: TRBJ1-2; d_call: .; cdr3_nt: TGTGCCAGCGAAAACAGGGCTAACTATGGCTACACCTTC; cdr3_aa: CASENRANYGYTF
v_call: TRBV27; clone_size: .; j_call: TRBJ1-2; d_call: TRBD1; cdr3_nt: TGTGCCAGCAGTGATCAACAGGGGTATGGCTACACCTTC; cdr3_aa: CASSDQQGYGYTF
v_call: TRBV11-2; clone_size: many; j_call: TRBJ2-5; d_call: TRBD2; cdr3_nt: TGTGCCAGCAGCAATTCCGGCGGGGGGGTGATGGAGACCCAGTACTTC; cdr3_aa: CASSNSGGGVMETQYF
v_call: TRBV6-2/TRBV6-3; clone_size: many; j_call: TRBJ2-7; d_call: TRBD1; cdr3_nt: TGTGCCAGCAGAAGACGACCCTCCGGGACAGGGTCTGACGAGCAGTACTTC; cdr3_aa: CASRRRPSGTGSDEQYF